The source of this T cell receptor beta chain is a study of radiotherapy plus CTLA-4 blockade in lung cancer. Study at large: Patients showed objective responses in 15% to 20% of cases, and disease control was achieved by over 25%. Findings of the study overall: Tumor-origin TCR clones grew in blood after radiotherapy plus ipilimumab. The authors reported that early blood T cell clone dynamics, with interferon-beta, best predicted response.

Comment on this clone: What it recognizes is unknown.

The study treated chemo-refractory metastatic non-small-cell lung cancer patients with focal radiation plus ipilimumab CTLA-4 blockade. Profiling relied on immunoSEQ multiplex PCR, and the TCRdb table lists in-frame clones only, not all of them. This table has about 95,000 clones, 83% appearing once. The TCR was taken from a human donor with non-small cell lung cancer who had stable disease on radiotherapy plus ipilimumab. Here the sequenced sample was peripheral blood, taken from a patient treated with radiotherapy plus ipilimumab.

The CDR3 loop reads CASSRDFSSYNEQFF. CDR3 nucleotides: TGCGCCAGCAGCCGGGACTTCAGCTCCTACAATGAGCAGTTCTTC. The rearrangement links TRBV5-1 to TRBJ2-1; possibly TRBD2 for D (6 bases). Germline values: CDR1 SGHRS, CDR2 YFSETQ. There are 15 residues in the CDR3. V was pared by 4 bases and J by 0 bases, with 11 bases between.